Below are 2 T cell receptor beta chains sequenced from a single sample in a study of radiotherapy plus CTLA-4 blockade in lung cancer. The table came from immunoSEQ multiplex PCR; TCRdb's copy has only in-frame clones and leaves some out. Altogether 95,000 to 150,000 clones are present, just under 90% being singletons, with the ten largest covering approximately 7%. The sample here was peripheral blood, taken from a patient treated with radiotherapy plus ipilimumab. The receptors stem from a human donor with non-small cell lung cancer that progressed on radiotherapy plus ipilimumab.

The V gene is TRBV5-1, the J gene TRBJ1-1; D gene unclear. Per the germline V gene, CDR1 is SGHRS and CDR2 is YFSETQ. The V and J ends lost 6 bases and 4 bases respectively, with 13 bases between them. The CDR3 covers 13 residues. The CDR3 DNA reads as TGCGCCAGCAAAGAGGGTACGGGCACTGAAGCTTTCTTT. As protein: CASKEGTGTEAFF.

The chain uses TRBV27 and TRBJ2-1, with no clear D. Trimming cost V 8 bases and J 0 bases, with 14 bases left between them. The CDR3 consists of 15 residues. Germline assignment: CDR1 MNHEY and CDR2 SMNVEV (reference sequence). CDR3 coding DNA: TGTGCCAGCTATGAGGACCGAAGCTCCTACAATGAGCAGTTCTTC. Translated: CASYEDRSSYNEQFF.